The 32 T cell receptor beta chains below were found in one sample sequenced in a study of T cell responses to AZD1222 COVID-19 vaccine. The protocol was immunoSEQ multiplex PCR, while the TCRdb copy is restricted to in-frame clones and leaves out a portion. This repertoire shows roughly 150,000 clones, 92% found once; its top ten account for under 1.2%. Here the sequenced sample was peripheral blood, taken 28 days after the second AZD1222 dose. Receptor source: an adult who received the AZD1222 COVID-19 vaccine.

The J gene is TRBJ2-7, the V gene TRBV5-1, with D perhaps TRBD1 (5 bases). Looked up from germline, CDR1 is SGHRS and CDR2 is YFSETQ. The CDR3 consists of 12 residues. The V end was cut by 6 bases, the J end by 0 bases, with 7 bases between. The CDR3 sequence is CASTGASYEQYF. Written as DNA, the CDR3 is TGCGCCAGCACTGGGGCCTCCTACGAGCAGTACTTC.

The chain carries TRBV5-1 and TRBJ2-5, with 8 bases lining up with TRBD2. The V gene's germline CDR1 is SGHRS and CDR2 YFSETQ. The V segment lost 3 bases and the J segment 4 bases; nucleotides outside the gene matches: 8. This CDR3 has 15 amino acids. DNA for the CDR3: TGCGCCAGCAGCTCTACTAGCGGAAGGGGAGAGACCCAGTACTTC. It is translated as CASSSTSGRGETQYF.

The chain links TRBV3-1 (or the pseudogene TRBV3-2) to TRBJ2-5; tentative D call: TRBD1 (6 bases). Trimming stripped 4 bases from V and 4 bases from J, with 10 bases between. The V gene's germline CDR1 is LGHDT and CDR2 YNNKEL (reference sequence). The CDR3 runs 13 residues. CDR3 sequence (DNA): TGTGCCAGCAGCCTACAGGGTGGAGAGACCCAGTACTTC. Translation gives CASSLQGGETQYF.

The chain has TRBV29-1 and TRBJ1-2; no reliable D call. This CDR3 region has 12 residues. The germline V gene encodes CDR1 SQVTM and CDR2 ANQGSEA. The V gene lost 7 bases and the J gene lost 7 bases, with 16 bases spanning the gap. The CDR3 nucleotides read TGCAGCGCCAGCCGCGGAGGGCTTGGCTACACCTTC. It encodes CSASRGGLGYTF.

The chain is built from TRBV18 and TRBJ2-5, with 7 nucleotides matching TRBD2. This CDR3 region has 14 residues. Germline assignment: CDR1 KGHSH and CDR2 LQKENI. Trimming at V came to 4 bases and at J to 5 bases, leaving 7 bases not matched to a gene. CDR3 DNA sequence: TGTGCCAGCTCACACGACGCGGGGGTGGAGACCCAGTACTTC. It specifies CASSHDAGVETQYF.

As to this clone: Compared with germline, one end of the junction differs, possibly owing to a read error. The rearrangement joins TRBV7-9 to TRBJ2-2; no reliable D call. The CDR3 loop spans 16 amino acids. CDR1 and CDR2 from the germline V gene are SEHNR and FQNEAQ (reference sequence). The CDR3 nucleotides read TGTGCCAGCAGCTTCTTGGATCCACGGAACGCCGGGGAGCTGTTTTTT. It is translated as CASSFLDPRNAGELFF.

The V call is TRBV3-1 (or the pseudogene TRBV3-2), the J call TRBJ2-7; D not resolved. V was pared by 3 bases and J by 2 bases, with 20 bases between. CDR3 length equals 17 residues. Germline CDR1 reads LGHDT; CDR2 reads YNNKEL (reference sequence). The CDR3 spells CASSHRMVDGGAYEQYF. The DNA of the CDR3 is TGTGCCAGCAGCCACCGCATGGTTGACGGTGGAGCCTACGAGCAGTACTTC.

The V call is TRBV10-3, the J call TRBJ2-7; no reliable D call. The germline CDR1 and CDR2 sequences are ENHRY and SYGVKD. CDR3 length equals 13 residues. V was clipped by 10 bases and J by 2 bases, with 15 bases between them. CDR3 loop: CATFDTPPYEQYF. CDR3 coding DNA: TGTGCCACGTTCGACACACCACCCTACGAGCAGTACTTC.

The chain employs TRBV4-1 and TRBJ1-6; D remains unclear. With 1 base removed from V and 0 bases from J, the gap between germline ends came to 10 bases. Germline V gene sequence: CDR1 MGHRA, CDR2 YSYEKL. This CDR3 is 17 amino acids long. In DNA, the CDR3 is TGCGCCAGCAGCCAAGTGACCGTAAGCTCCTATAATTCACCCCTCCACTTT. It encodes CASSQVTVSSYNSPLHF.

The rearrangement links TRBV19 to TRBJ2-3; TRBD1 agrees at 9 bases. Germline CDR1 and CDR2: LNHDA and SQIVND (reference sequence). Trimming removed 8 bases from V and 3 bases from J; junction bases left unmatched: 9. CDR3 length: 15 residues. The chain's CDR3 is CASAPGTGRTDTQYF. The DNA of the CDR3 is TGTGCCAGTGCCCCCGGGACAGGGAGAACAGATACGCAGTATTTT.

The CDR3 nucleotides are TGCGCCAGCTCAAGCGGGCCGTACAATGAGCAGTTCTTC. It codes for CASSSGPYNEQFF. This chain links TRBV4-1 with TRBJ2-1; possible D gene TRBD2, 6 bases. There are 13 residues in the CDR3. The ends were cut back, 8 bases at V and 4 bases at J, with 12 bases in the middle. Germline CDR1 is MGHRA and CDR2 is YSYEKL.

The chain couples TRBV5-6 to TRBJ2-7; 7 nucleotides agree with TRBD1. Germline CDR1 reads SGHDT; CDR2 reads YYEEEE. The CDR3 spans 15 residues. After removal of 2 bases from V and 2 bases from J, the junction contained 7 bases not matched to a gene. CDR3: CASSFRDRDTYEQYF. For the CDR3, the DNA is TGTGCCAGCAGCTTCCGCGACAGGGATACCTACGAGCAGTACTTC.

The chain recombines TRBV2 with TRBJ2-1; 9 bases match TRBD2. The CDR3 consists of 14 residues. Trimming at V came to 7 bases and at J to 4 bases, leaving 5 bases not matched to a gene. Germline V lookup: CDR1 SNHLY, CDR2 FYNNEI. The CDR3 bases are TGTGCCAGCATCCGGCTAGCGGGATACAATGAGCAGTTCTTC. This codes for CASIRLAGYNEQFF.

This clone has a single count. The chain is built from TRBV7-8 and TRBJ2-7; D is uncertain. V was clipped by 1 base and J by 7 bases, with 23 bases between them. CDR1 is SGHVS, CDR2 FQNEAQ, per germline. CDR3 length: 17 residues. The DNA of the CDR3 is TGTGCCAGCAGCTTAGAAGTTTACTCACCGGCTCGGAATGAGCAGTACTTC. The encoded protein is CASSLEVYSPARNEQYF.

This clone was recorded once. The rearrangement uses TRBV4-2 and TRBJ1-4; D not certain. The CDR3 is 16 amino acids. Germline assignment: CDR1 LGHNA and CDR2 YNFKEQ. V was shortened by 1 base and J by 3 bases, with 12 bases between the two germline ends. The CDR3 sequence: CASSQGSGRSNEKLFF. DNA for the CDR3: TGTGCCAGCAGCCAAGGTTCTGGGCGCTCTAATGAAAAACTGTTTTTT.

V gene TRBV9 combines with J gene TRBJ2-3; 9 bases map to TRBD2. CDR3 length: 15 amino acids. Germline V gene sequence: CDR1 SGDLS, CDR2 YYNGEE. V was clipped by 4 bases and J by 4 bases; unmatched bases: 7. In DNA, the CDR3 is TGTGCCAGCAGCAAAAGCGGGGGGATAGCAGATACGCAGTATTTT. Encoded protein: CASSKSGGIADTQYF. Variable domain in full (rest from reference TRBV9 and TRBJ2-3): DSGVTQTPKHLITATGQRVTLRCSPRSGDLSVYWYQQSLDQGLQFLIQYYNGEERAKGNILERFSAQQFPDLHSELNLSSLELGDSALYFCASSKSGGIADTQYFGPGTRLTVL.

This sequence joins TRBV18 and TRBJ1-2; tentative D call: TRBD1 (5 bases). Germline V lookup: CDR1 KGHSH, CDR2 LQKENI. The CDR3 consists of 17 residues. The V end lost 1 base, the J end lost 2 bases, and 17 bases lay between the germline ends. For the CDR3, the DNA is TGTGCCAGCTCACCACTGGTCGGGGGGACCGGGAACTATGGCTACACCTTC. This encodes CASSPLVGGTGNYGYTF.

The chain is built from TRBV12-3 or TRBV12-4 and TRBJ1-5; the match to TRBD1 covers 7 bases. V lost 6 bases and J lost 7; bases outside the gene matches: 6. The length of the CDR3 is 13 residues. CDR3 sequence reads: CASSQGGWQPQHF. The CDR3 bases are TGTGCCAGCAGCCAAGGGGGCTGGCAGCCCCAGCATTTT.

This chain's CDR3 is CASRIVGATDTQYF. As DNA, the CDR3 is TGCGCCAGCAGAATAGTGGGGGCCACAGATACGCAGTATTTT. This chain uses TRBV10-2 with TRBJ2-3, with D possibly being TRBD1 (6 bases). V shed 6 bases and J shed 2 bases, with 12 bases lying between them. The germline V gene encodes CDR1 WSHSY and CDR2 SAAADI. The CDR3 runs 14 residues.

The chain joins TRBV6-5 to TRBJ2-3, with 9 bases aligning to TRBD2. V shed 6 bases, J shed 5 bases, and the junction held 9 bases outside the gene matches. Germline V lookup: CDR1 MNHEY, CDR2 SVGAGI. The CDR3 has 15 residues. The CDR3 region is CASSPSGGPGDTQYF. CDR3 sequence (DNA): TGTGCCAGCAGCCCCAGCGGGGGGCCGGGAGATACGCAGTATTTT.

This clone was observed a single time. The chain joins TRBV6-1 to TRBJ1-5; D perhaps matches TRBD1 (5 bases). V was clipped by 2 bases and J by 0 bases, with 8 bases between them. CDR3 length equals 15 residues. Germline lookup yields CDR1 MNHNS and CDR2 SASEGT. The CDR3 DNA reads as TGTGCCAGCAGTGAAATTGGGGGTAGCAATCAGCCCCAGCATTTT. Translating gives CASSEIGGSNQPQHF.

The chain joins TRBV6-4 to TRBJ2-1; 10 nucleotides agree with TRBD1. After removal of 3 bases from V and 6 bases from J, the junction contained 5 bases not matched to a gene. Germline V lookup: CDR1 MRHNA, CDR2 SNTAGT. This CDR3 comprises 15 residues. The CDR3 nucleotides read TGTGCCAGCAGTGAATCCGGGACAGGGGTCAATGAGCAGTTCTTC. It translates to CASSESGTGVNEQFF.

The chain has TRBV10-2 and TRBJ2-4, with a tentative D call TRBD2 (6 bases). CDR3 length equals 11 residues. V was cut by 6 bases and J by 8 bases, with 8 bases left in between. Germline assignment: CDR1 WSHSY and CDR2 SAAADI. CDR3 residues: CASRGGDIQYF. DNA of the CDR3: TGCGCCAGCAGAGGCGGGGACATTCAGTACTTC.

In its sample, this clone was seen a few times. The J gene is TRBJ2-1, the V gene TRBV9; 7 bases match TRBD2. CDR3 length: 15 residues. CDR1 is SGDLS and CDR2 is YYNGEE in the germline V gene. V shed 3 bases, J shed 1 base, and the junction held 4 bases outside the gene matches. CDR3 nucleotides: TGTGCCAGCAGCGAAAGCGGGGTTTCCTACAATGAGCAGTTCTTC. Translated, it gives CASSESGVSYNEQFF.

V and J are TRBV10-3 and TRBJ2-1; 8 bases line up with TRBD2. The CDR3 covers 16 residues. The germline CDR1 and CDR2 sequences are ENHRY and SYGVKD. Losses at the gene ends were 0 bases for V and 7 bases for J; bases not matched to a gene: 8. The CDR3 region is CAISESNRGGGNEQFF. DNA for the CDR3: TGTGCCATCAGTGAGTCGAACCGGGGGGGCGGGAATGAGCAGTTCTTC.

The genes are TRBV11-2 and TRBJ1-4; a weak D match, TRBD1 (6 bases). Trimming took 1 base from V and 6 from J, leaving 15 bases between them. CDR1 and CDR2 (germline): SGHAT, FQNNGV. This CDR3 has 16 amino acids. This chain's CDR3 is CASSLGGEGEDEKLFF. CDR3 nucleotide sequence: TGTGCCAGCAGCTTAGGGGGAGAGGGGGAAGATGAAAAACTGTTTTTT. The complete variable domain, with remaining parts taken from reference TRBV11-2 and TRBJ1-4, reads EAGVAQSPRYKIIEKRQSVAFWCNPISGHATLYWYQQILGQGPKLLIQFQNNGVVDDSQLPKDRFSAERLKGVDSTLKIQPAKLEDSAVYLCASSLGGEGEDEKLFFGSGTQLSVL.

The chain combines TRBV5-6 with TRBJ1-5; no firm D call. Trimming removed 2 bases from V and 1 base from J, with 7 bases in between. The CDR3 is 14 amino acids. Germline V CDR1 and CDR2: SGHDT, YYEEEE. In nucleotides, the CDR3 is TGTGCCAGCAGCTTTAGAGGGAGCAATCAGCCCCAGCATTTT. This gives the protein CASSFRGSNQPQHF.

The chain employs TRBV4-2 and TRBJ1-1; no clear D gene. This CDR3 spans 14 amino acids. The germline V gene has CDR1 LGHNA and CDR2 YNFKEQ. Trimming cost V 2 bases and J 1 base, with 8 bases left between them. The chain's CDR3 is CASSQRPGNTEAFF. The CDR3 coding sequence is TGTGCCAGCAGCCAACGGCCGGGGAACACTGAAGCTTTCTTT.

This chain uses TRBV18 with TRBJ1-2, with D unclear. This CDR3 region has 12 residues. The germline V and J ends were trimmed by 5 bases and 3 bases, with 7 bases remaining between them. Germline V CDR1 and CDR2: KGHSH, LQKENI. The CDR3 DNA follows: TGTGCCAGCTCAGGGGATTACTATGGCTACACCTTC. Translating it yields CASSGDYYGYTF.

CDR3 sequence reads: CVRTDRTEYEQYF. CDR3 nucleotide sequence: TGTGTCAGAACAGACCGGACAGAGTACGAGCAGTACTTC. The V and J genes are TRBV6-4 and TRBJ2-7; TRBD1 is a possible D gene (6 bases). Germline V gene data show CDR1 as MRHNA and CDR2 as SNTAGT. The CDR3 is 13 amino acids.

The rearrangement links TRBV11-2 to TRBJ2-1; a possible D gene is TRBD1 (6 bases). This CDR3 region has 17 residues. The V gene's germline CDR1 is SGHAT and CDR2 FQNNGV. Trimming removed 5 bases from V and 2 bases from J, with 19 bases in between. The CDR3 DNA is TGTGCCAGCAGCCCTACGATGGGGGCGTCGACCTACAATGAGCAGTTCTTC. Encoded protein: CASSPTMGASTYNEQFF.

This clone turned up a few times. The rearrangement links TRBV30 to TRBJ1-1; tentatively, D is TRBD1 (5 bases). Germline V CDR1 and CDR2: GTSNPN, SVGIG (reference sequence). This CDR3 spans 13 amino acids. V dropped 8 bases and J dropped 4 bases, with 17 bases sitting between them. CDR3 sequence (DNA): TGTGCCCGGGAGGCAGGGACGGGCACTGAAGCTTTCTTT. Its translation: CAREAGTGTEAFF.